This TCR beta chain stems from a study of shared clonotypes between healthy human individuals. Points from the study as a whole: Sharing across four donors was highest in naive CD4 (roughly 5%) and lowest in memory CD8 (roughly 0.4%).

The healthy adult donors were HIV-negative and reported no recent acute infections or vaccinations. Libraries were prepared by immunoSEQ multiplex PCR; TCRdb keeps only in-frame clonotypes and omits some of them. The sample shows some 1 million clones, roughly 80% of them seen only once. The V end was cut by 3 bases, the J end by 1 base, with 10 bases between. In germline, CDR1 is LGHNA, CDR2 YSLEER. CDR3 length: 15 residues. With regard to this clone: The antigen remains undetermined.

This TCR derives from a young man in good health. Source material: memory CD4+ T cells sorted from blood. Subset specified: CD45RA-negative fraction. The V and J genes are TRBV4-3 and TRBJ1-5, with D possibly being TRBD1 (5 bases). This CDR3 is CASSQEHRSNQPQHF. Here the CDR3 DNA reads TGCGCCAGCAGCCAGGAACACAGGAGCAATCAGCCCCAGCATTTT.